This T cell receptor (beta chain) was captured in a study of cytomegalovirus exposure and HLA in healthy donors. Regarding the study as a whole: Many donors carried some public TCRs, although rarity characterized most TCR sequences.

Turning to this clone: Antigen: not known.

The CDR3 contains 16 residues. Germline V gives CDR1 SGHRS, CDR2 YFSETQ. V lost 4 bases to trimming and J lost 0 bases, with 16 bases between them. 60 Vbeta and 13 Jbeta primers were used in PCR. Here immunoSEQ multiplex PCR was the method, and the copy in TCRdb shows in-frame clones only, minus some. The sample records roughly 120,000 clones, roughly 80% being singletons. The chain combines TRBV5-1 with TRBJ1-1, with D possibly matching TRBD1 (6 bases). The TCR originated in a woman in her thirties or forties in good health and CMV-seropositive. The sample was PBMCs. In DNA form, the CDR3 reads TGCGCCAGCAGCCCATCAACAGGGTCCCTGAACACTGAAGCTTTCTTT. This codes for CASSPSTGSLNTEAFF.